This T cell receptor beta chain was documented in a study of blood T cell repertoires in COVID-19. About the study: From the United States, Italy and Spain came samples of acute and convalescent COVID-19. PBMCs, B-cell-depleted T cells, or T cells provided the cDNA or gDNA that made up the material.

Sequencing was performed with immunoSEQ multiplex PCR; in TCRdb, only in-frame clones are kept and a portion is missing. This repertoire shows approximately 30,000 clones, less than 95% found once; its top ten account for around 1%. CDR3 size: 12 residues. The ends lost 7 bases at V and 6 bases at J; junction bases unmatched: 6. Germline V lookup: CDR1 MDHEN, CDR2 SYDVKM. The chain recombines TRBV28 with TRBJ2-7; 7 bases fit TRBD2. This clonotype was sampled from a man between 65 and 79 years old with active or convalescent COVID-19. Sequenced: peripheral blood. The CDR3 sequence: CASTAGVGEQYF. CDR3 DNA: TGTGCCAGCACTGCGGGAGTCGGCGAGCAGTACTTC.